This record looks at one TCR beta chain sequence and its context. What it recognizes is unknown. The CDR3 spans 15 residues. V lost 5 bases and J lost 5; bases outside the gene matches: 8. In germline, CDR1 is DFQATT, CDR2 SNEGSKA (reference sequence). Sampling of bone marrow took place during active disease in every patient. These data originate in a study of read filtering for tumor transcriptome and immune sequencing. For the study at large: DNase treatment preceded whole-transcriptome library preparation. Study-wide points: Without single-read clonotypes, shared clonotype proportions correlated more between IR-seq and RNA-seq.

Molecular barcoded adaptors covering alpha/delta and beta/gamma chains were used on about 390 ng RNA. Each CDR3 protein gets one entry after TCRdb re-called the reads with MiXCR. This table holds around 140,000 distinct CDR3 sequences, approximately 13% found once. The sample comprised a population of CD138-negative cells sorted from bone marrow. The chain has TRBV20-1 and TRBJ2-7; TRBD2 matches at 14 bases. This TCR was sampled from a donor aged 40 or over with multiple myeloma. The CDR3 DNA follows: TGCAGTGCTCCCGGGACTAGCGGGAGAATCCACGAGCAGTACTTC. It codes for CSAPGTSGRIHEQYF.